These 30 T cell receptor beta chains were all obtained from the same sample, sequenced in a study of blood T cell repertoires in COVID-19. The assay was immunoSEQ multiplex PCR, and TCRdb's table has in-frame clones only and misses some. The data contain roughly 230,000 clones, around 82% of them singletons. Sample: PBMCs or T cells enriched from blood (not recorded which). These receptors were collected from a man aged 50-59 years who had recovered from COVID-19.

V usage is TRBV27 and J usage is TRBJ2-3; 12 bases fit TRBD2. Germline V gene sequence: CDR1 MNHEY, CDR2 SMNVEV (reference sequence). The CDR3 consists of 15 residues. Trimming took 6 bases from V and 5 from J; bases not matched to a gene: 6. CDR3 amino acids: CASRTSGGLGDTQYF. DNA for the CDR3: TGTGCCAGCAGAACTAGCGGGGGGTTAGGAGATACGCAGTATTTT.

The V and J genes are TRBV5-1 and TRBJ1-1; TRBD1 aligns across 8 bases. Germline trimming cut 7 bases from V and 5 bases from J; bases unmatched to any gene: 13. Germline-derived CDR1 and CDR2 are SGHRS and YFSETQ. CDR3 size: 15 residues. CDR3 sequence (DNA): TGCGCCAGCGGAGAAGGACAGGGTCGGTGGACTGAAGCTTTCTTT. Amino acids: CASGEGQGRWTEAFF. Looking up the rest from reference TRBV5-1 and TRBJ1-1 gives the full variable domain: KAGVTQTPRYLIKTRGQQVTLSCSPISGHRSVSWYQQTPGQGLQFLFEYFSETQRNKGNFPGRFSGRQFSNSRSEMNVSTLELGDSALYLCASGEGQGRWTEAFFGQGTRLTVV.

This chain joins TRBV19 and TRBJ1-5; 9 nucleotides match TRBD1. Unmatched junction bases numbered 4, after V lost 4 bases and J lost 3 bases. CDR3 length: 15 residues. Germline V CDR1 and CDR2: LNHDA, SQIVND (reference sequence). The CDR3 DNA follows: TGTGCCAGTAGTAACCGGGACAGGGTCAATCAGCCCCAGCATTTT. This translates into CASSNRDRVNQPQHF.

This chain uses TRBV27 with TRBJ1-3; the D gene is possibly TRBD1 (6 bases). Trimming removed 5 bases from V and 0 bases from J, with 11 bases in between. The germline gives CDR1 MNHEY, CDR2 SMNVEV (reference sequence). The CDR3 runs to 15 residues. CDR3 sequence (DNA): TGTGCCAGCAGTCCTACAGGGAGCTCTGGAAACACCATATATTTT. This sequence encodes CASSPTGSSGNTIYF.

The V call is TRBV27, the J call TRBJ2-3; D ambiguous. CDR1 and CDR2 (germline): MNHEY, SMNVEV (reference sequence). Trimming left V 6 bases short and J 2 bases short, with 9 bases between. CDR3 size: 13 residues. The DNA for the CDR3 is TGTGCCAGCAGCCTGGCGGACACAGATACGCAGTATTTT. Its translation: CASSLADTDTQYF.

The chain has TRBV7-8 and TRBJ2-5; TRBD2 might be the D (5 bases). CDR1 and CDR2 (germline): SGHVS, FQNEAQ. V was clipped by 3 bases and J by 7 bases, with 18 bases between them. The CDR3 is made up of 15 amino acids. The CDR3: CASSLPTGAVGTQYF. The CDR3 DNA reads TGTGCCAGCAGCTTGCCGACCGGAGCGGTAGGGACCCAGTACTTC.

The genes are TRBV18 and TRBJ2-1; 8 positions match TRBD1. The CDR3 contains 16 residues. With 3 bases clipped from V and 4 bases from J, the junction kept 8 bases outside the gene matches. Germline V gene sequence: CDR1 KGHSH, CDR2 LQKENI. The chain's CDR3 is CASSPRDRGGYNEQFF. CDR3 DNA sequence: TGTGCCAGCTCACCGCGAGACAGGGGTGGGTACAATGAGCAGTTCTTC. Drawing the rest from reference TRBV18 and TRBJ2-1, the complete variable domain is NAGVMQNPRHLVRRRGQEARLRCSPMKGHSHVYWYRQLPEEGLKFMVYLQKENIIDESGMPKERFSAEFPKEGPSILRIQQVVRGDSAAYFCASSPRDRGGYNEQFFGPGTRLTVL.

The J gene is TRBJ2-1, the V gene TRBV5-1; 16 nucleotides match TRBD2. Germline V gives CDR1 SGHRS, CDR2 YFSETQ. The J segment lost 5 bases and the V segment lost 4 bases, leaving 3 bases of the junction unmatched. The CDR3 sequence is 16 residues long. CDR3 nucleotides: TGCGCCAGCAGCCCGGGACTAGCGGGGGGGCACAATGAGCAGTTCTTC. It codes for CASSPGLAGGHNEQFF.

This clone occurred many times. V usage is TRBV28 and J usage is TRBJ2-7, with 13 bases matching TRBD2. The CDR3 has 16 residues. The J segment lost 3 bases and the V segment lost 8 bases, leaving 10 bases of the junction unmatched. Per germline, CDR1 MDHEN and CDR2 SYDVKM. CDR3 sequence reads: CASQTSGRVSNYEQYF. The CDR3 bases are TGTGCCAGCCAAACTAGCGGGAGGGTATCAAACTACGAGCAGTACTTC. The whole variable domain, remainder taken from reference TRBV28 and TRBJ2-7, is DVKVTQSSRYLVKRTGEKVFLECVQDMDHENMFWYRQDPGLGLRLIYFSYDVKMKEKGDIPEGYSVSREKKERFSLILESASTNQTSMYLCASQTSGRVSNYEQYFGPGTRLTVT.

This clone has at least ten counts. As the CDR3 is not closed by the conserved phenylalanine or tryptophan, this likely results from a read error. The DNA is left out, because the CDR3 cannot be placed on it with certainty; the CDR3 is given as TCRdb lists it. The genes are TRBV6-5 and TRBJ1-2. Termini included, the CDR3 measures 11 amino acids. CDR1 and CDR2 from the germline V gene are MNHEY and SVGAGI. CDR3 region: CASSYERLRGV.

This clone was picked up one time. The CDR3 DNA reads as TGTGCCAGCAGTCTAATACAGGGTTTCTCCTACGAGCAGTACTTC. It is translated as CASSLIQGFSYEQYF. J is TRBJ2-7 and V is TRBV11-2; perhaps TRBD1 as D (6 bases). Germline V CDR1 and CDR2: SGHAT, FQNNGV. The germline V and J ends were trimmed by 6 bases and 0 bases, with 15 bases remaining between them. This CDR3 has 15 residues.

V and J are TRBV18 and TRBJ2-3; a weak D match, TRBD1 (5 bases). Germline V gene lookup returns CDR1 KGHSH and CDR2 LQKENI. The germline V and J ends were trimmed by 2 bases and 2 bases, with 14 bases remaining between them. This CDR3 is 16 amino acids long. In DNA, the CDR3 is TGTGCCAGCTCACCAACCAGGGTTAGGGACACAGATACGCAGTATTTT. It yields the protein CASSPTRVRDTDTQYF.

This clone was found once. The chain links TRBV10-3 to TRBJ1-2; D perhaps matches TRBD1 (5 bases). There are 15 residues in the CDR3. Trimming removed 2 bases at V and 4 bases at J, with 14 bases between. Germline-derived CDR1 and CDR2 are ENHRY and SYGVKD. CDR3 sequence: CAISEGGGKSYGYTF. CDR3 sequence (DNA): TGTGCCATCAGTGAGGGGGGGGGAAAGTCCTATGGCTACACCTTC.

The chain uses TRBV2 and TRBJ2-7, with a possible D match to TRBD2 (6 bases). Trimming pared 6 bases from V and 3 bases from J, leaving 18 bases between. Germline values: CDR1 SNHLY, CDR2 FYNNEI. This CDR3 region has 15 residues. The CDR3 is CASRYRVQGGYEQYF. The CDR3 DNA is TGTGCCAGCAGATACCGGGTCCAGGGAGGCTACGAGCAGTACTTC.

This chain joins TRBV28 and TRBJ2-3; 8 nucleotides agree with TRBD2. Germline V lookup: CDR1 MDHEN, CDR2 SYDVKM. J lost 6 bases, V lost 1 base, and 12 bases had no gene match. The CDR3 runs 17 residues. In nucleotides, the CDR3 is TGTGCCAGCAGTTTATCCGAACTAGCGGCTCGCGCGGATACGCAGTATTTT. Its translation is CASSLSELAARADTQYF.

A single count supports this clone. This chain uses TRBV5-6 with TRBJ2-1, with a weak D call TRBD2 (6 bases). The CDR3 is 11 residues long. Germline lookup yields CDR1 SGHDT and CDR2 YYEEEE. Trimming shortened V by 7 bases and J by 7 bases, and 9 bases separated the two germline ends. CDR3 sequence (DNA): TGTGCCAGCGCTGGGGGGAATGAGCAGTTCTTC. This encodes CASAGGNEQFF.

The chain couples TRBV19 to TRBJ1-2, with 12 nucleotides matching TRBD1. The length of the CDR3 is 15 residues. V was pared by 4 bases and J by 5 bases, with 5 bases of the junction left unmatched. Germline values: CDR1 LNHDA, CDR2 SQIVND (reference sequence). CDR3 sequence: CASSTGDRGRYGYTF. The CDR3, as DNA: TGTGCCAGTAGTACAGGGGACAGGGGGCGGTATGGCTACACCTTC. Supplemented by reference TRBV19 and TRBJ1-2, the full variable domain reads DGGITQSPKYLFRKEGQNVTLSCEQNLNHDAMYWYRQDPGQGLRLIYYSQIVNDFQKGDIAEGYSVSREKKESFPLTVTSAQKNPTAFYLCASSTGDRGRYGYTFGSGTRLTVV.

The chain carries TRBV11-2 and TRBJ2-7, with 9 bases aligning to TRBD1. This CDR3 is built from 15 residues. J lost 4 bases, V lost 5 bases, and 9 bases had no gene match. Germline V lookup: CDR1 SGHAT, CDR2 FQNNGV. CDR3 coding DNA: TGTGCCAGCAGCCCTACCGGACAGGGGTGGTACGAGCAGTACTTC. Its translation: CASSPTGQGWYEQYF.

This clone was counted once. The chain uses TRBV2 and TRBJ1-2; the match to TRBD1 covers 8 bases. Germline V gene lookup returns CDR1 SNHLY and CDR2 FYNNEI. This CDR3 spans 13 amino acids. V shed 1 base, J shed 8 bases, and the junction held 3 bases outside the gene matches. This chain's CDR3 is CASSEGTGTGYTF. In nucleotides, the CDR3 is TGTGCCAGCAGTGAAGGGACAGGGACCGGCTACACCTTC.

This clone was picked up a small number of times. The sample has other DNA sequences that encode this CDR3 too. The chain uses TRBV5-1 and TRBJ1-4; 9 nucleotides agree with TRBD1. Germline lookup yields CDR1 SGHRS and CDR2 YFSETQ. After removal of 4 bases from V and 8 bases from J, the junction contained 9 bases not matched to a gene. This CDR3 comprises 15 residues. The chain's CDR3 is CASSASGTGLEKLFF. The CDR3 nucleotides are TGCGCCAGCAGCGCGTCCGGGACAGGGCTCGAAAAACTGTTTTTT.

The chain carries TRBV11-1 and TRBJ2-3; 8 nucleotides agree with TRBD1. CDR1 SGHAT and CDR2 FQDESV come from the germline V gene (reference sequence). This CDR3 has 16 residues. With V trimmed by 1 base and J by 0 bases, 3 bases remained unmatched. Written as DNA, the CDR3 is TGTGCCAGCAGCTTAGGGACAGGGCTTAGCACAGATACGCAGTATTTT. This codes for CASSLGTGLSTDTQYF.

This sequence joins TRBV6-5 and TRBJ1-6; D remains unclear. This CDR3 has 14 amino acids. Germline V gives CDR1 MNHEY, CDR2 SVGAGI. V lost 4 bases to trimming and J lost 0 bases, with 4 bases between them. The CDR3 is CASSSRSYNSPLHF. The DNA of the CDR3 is TGTGCCAGCAGTTCGCGCTCCTATAATTCACCCCTCCACTTT.

The CDR3 coding sequence is TGTGCCAGCAGTTGGACTAGCGGGAGTTTTAAGACCCAGTACTTC. Translation gives CASSWTSGSFKTQYF. The chain recombines TRBV28 with TRBJ2-5; TRBD2 aligns across 13 bases. With 4 bases clipped from V and 6 bases from J, the junction kept 5 bases outside the gene matches. The CDR3 spans 15 residues. Germline-derived CDR1 and CDR2 are MDHEN and SYDVKM. Looking up the rest from reference TRBV28 and TRBJ2-5 gives the full variable domain: DVKVTQSSRYLVKRTGEKVFLECVQDMDHENMFWYRQDPGLGLRLIYFSYDVKMKEKGDIPEGYSVSREKKERFSLILESASTNQTSMYLCASSWTSGSFKTQYFGPGTRLLVL.

V is TRBV28 and J is TRBJ1-5; D gene unclear. Trimming cost V 5 bases and J 6 bases, with 23 bases left between them. CDR1 MDHEN and CDR2 SYDVKM come from the germline V gene. The CDR3 is 17 amino acids. The CDR3 nucleotides are TGTGCCAGCAGTGTACTAAAGATTGGGTCGTTGGCTCAGCCCCAGCATTTT. It translates to CASSVLKIGSLAQPQHF.

The chain is built from TRBV7-2 and TRBJ2-7, with 7 bases that match TRBD2. The V gene's germline CDR1 is SGHTA and CDR2 FQGNSA. This CDR3 has 14 amino acids. J was trimmed by 3 bases and V by 5 bases; bases with no gene match: 7. The chain's CDR3 is CASSAGGSSYEQYF. In DNA, the CDR3 is TGTGCCAGCAGCGCAGGCGGGAGTAGCTACGAGCAGTACTTC.

The chain joins TRBV7-3 to TRBJ2-1, with 10 bases aligning to TRBD1. Germline V lookup: CDR1 SGHTA, CDR2 FQGTGA. Unmatched junction bases numbered 2, after V lost 2 bases and J lost 4 bases. The CDR3 is 15 residues long. The CDR3 here is CASSLDRGHYNEQFF. The CDR3 bases are TGTGCCAGCAGCTTAGACAGGGGGCATTACAATGAGCAGTTCTTC.

This sequence joins TRBV3-1 (or the pseudogene TRBV3-2) and TRBJ1-6; 8 nucleotides align to TRBD1. J gave up 10 bases and V 6 bases, and 11 bases lay outside the gene matches. Germline V gene lookup returns CDR1 LGHDT and CDR2 YNNKEL (reference sequence). The length of the CDR3 is 15 residues. The CDR3 region is CASRRIGQGNSPLHF. CDR3 nucleotide sequence: TGTGCCAGCAGGCGAATAGGACAGGGTAACTCACCCCTCCACTTT.

V is TRBV10-3 and J is TRBJ2-1, with 8 positions matching TRBD1. V was pared by 6 bases and J by 8 bases, with 3 bases of the junction left unmatched. This CDR3 contains 12 residues. Germline V CDR1 and CDR2: ENHRY, SYGVKD. The CDR3 spells CAISETGDEQFF. As DNA, the CDR3 is TGTGCCATCAGCGAGACAGGGGATGAGCAGTTCTTC.

The chain combines TRBV18 with TRBJ2-5; a weak D match, TRBD2 (5 bases). Trimming stripped 0 bases from V and 2 bases from J, with 7 bases between. Germline V gene lookup returns CDR1 KGHSH and CDR2 LQKENI. The CDR3 spans 14 residues. The CDR3, as DNA: TGTGCCAGCTCACCACCCCGGGATCAAGAGACCCAGTACTTC. Residues: CASSPPRDQETQYF.

V gene TRBV7-9 combines with J gene TRBJ1-1; D might be TRBD1 (5 bases). Germline assignment: CDR1 SEHNR and CDR2 FQNEAQ (reference sequence). The V and J ends lost 3 bases and 4 bases respectively, with 9 bases between them. The CDR3 sequence is 13 residues long. The CDR3 loop is CASSLGGGTEAFF. In nucleotides, the CDR3 is TGTGCCAGCAGCTTGGGCGGGGGCACTGAAGCTTTCTTT.